A selection of T cell receptor beta chains follows, all from one sample in a study of blood T cell repertoires in COVID-19. TCRdb's table, derived via immunoSEQ multiplex PCR, lists solely in-frame clones and lacks some. The repertoire has more than 450,000 clones, approximately 90% of them found once; the top ten carry around 0.64%. The sample comprised PBMCs or T cells enriched from blood (not recorded which). Receptors were obtained from a woman aged 18-29 years who had recovered from COVID-19. Each CDR3 is given with its conserved first and last residue. Fields, in order: D gene, V gene, clone size, J gene, CDR3 DNA, CDR3 protein. D genes are given only for firm matches. Not all rows give a size; the values are once, few, many and, for expanded clones, a class.

.	TRBV12-3/TRBV12-4	.	TRBJ1-5	TGTGCCAGCGCTCTTGGGGCAGGTCAGCCCCAGCATTTT	CASALGAGQPQHF
TRBD1	TRBV6-5	.	TRBJ1-5	TGTGCCAGCAGCCCCAGGGGGTGGGACAATCAGCCCCAGCATTTT	CASSPRGWDNQPQHF
TRBD2	TRBV5-1	.	TRBJ2-7	TGCGCCAGCAGGTTCGGACTAGCGGGGGCCAACGAGCAGTACTTC	CASRFGLAGANEQYF
.	TRBV19	.	TRBJ1-2	TGTGCCAGTAGTAAAGAGCTAGGCTACACCTTC	CASSKELGYTF
.	TRBV2	once	TRBJ2-3	TGTGCCAGCGGGGGGGGCCACCTCACAGATACGCAGTATTTT	CASGGGHLTDTQYF
.	TRBV28	.	TRBJ2-5	TGTGCCAGCAGTTTAGTTAACGTAGCCCAAGAGACCCAGTACTTC	CASSLVNVAQETQYF
.	TRBV5-4	.	TRBJ1-1	TGTGCCAGCAGCTTGGAGGAGTTTAAGGGACTTAACACTGAAGCTTTCTTT	CASSLEEFKGLNTEAFF
.	TRBV11-3	.	TRBJ1-1	TGTGCCAGCCGCGGGGATATAGGTGAAGCTTTCTTT	CASRGDIGEAFF
.	TRBV7-2	.	TRBJ1-4	TGTGCCAGCAGCTTAAAGACAGGAACTAATGAAAAACTGTTTTTT	CASSLKTGTNEKLFF
.	TRBV6-5	.	TRBJ1-6	TGTGCCAGCAGTTTCTCTTACAGGGAAGAGGCACCCCTCCACTTT	CASSFSYREEAPLHF
TRBD1	TRBV5-1	.	TRBJ1-2	TGCGCCAGCAGCTTAGACGGGACAGGGCCAGGCTACACCTTC	CASSLDGTGPGYTF
TRBD1	TRBV5-1	.	TRBJ2-2	TGCGCCAGCAGCCCAGTCGGGACAGCGTACACCGGGGAGCTGTTTTTT	CASSPVGTAYTGELFF
TRBD1	TRBV28	.	TRBJ1-2	TGTGCCAGCAGGGAATTGTCTCGGGACAGGGTATATGGCTACACCTTC	CASRELSRDRVYGYTF
.	TRBV2	.	TRBJ2-2	TGTGCCAGCACGAGGGATAGCACCGGGGAGCTGTTTTTT	CASTRDSTGELFF
.	TRBV30	.	TRBJ1-1	TGTGCCTGGCGTCAGGGGAACACTGAAGCTTTCTTT	CAWRQGNTEAFF
.	TRBV5-4	.	TRBJ1-6	TGTGCCAGCAGCTCCACCGGTGAATCACCCCTCCACTTT	CASSSTGESPLHF
.	TRBV6-5	.	TRBJ1-5	TGTGCCAGCAGCCCCGGTGACCACAGGGCTCGGCCCCAGCATTTT	CASSPGDHRARPQHF
.	TRBV7-2	.	TRBJ1-2	TGTGCCAGCAGAGACAGGAACTATGGCTACACCTTC	CASRDRNYGYTF
.	TRBV5-1	.	TRBJ1-4	TGCGCCAGCAGCTTGGGTCTTGCAACTAATGAAAAACTGTTTTTT	CASSLGLATNEKLFF
TRBD1	TRBV9	.	TRBJ1-2	TGTGCCAGCAGAGGCGAGGGGGCCTCTACTAACTATGGCTACACCTTC	CASRGEGASTNYGYTF
TRBD1	TRBV28	.	TRBJ1-5	TGTGCCAGCAGTACCACTTCAGGGGGGAGCAATCAGCCCCAGCATTTT	CASSTTSGGSNQPQHF
.	TRBV3-1/TRBV3-2	.	TRBJ2-1	TGTGCCAGCAGCCAAGATATTCGGGGGTCGAGGAATGAGCAGTTCTTC	CASSQDIRGSRNEQFF
TRBD1	TRBV15	.	TRBJ1-3	TGTGCCACCAGCAGAGGACAGGGCTCTGGAAACACCATATATTTT	CATSRGQGSGNTIYF
TRBD2	TRBV3-1/TRBV3-2	.	TRBJ2-5	TGTGCCAGCAGCCAGCGGGGGGGCGGAGAGACCCAGTACTTC	CASSQRGGGETQYF
TRBD2	TRBV7-8	.	TRBJ2-5	TGTGCCAGCAGGACTAGCGGGGTAGGAGGGGCCCAGTACTTC	CASRTSGVGGAQYF
.	TRBV6-1	once	TRBJ1-2	TGTGCCAGCAGTGAAATAGGACAGTCTAACTATGGCTACACCTTC	CASSEIGQSNYGYTF
TRBD1	TRBV19	.	TRBJ1-5	TGTGCCAGTAGTCAAGAAACAGGGGATGGGCAGCCCCAGCATTTT	CASSQETGDGQPQHF
.	TRBV12-5	.	TRBJ1-5	TGTGCTAGTGGTTTGGTAATAGCAGGGAGGCGCCAGCCCCAGCATTTT	CASGLVIAGRRQPQHF
TRBD1	TRBV7-6	.	TRBJ1-3	TGTGCCAGCAGCTTAGGACAGGGGACAGGAAACACCATATATTTT	CASSLGQGTGNTIYF
TRBD1	TRBV5-1	.	TRBJ1-4	TGCGCCAGCAGCTCAGGGAAGGGGGCAGGTAGTGAAAAACTGTTTTTT	CASSSGKGAGSEKLFF
TRBD1	TRBV19	.	TRBJ2-7	TGTGCCAGTAGAAGGACAGGGGGGATGGACGAGCAGTACTTC	CASRRTGGMDEQYF
.	TRBV27	.	TRBJ1-2	TGTGCCAGCAGCCAGGGCGTTTCGGGCTACACCTTC	CASSQGVSGYTF
.	TRBV6-5	.	TRBJ1-2	TGTGCCAGCAGTTACTCGAGCGGGCCTAACTATGGCTACACCTTC	CASSYSSGPNYGYTF
TRBD2	TRBV7-2	.	TRBJ2-5	TGTGCCAGCAGCTTAGGACTAGCGGGAGGAGGGGAGACCCAGTACTTC	CASSLGLAGGGETQYF
.	TRBV19	.	TRBJ2-7	TGTGCCAGTAGTATTTCCGCCGACAGGCTAAACTCCTACGAGCAGTACTTC	CASSISADRLNSYEQYF
.	TRBV2	.	TRBJ1-2	TGTGCCAGCTCCACGGGGCCTACAGGGTTAAGCGGCTACACCTTC	CASSTGPTGLSGYTF
TRBD2	TRBV6-6	.	TRBJ2-7	TGTGCCAGCAGCCGTCTAGCGGGGGGTACCTACGAGCAGTACTTC	CASSRLAGGTYEQYF
.	TRBV27	few	TRBJ2-5	TGTGCCAGCAGTTTAAGTTCAGGGCCCCAGTACTTC	CASSLSSGPQYF
TRBD1	TRBV11-3	few	TRBJ2-1	TGTGCCAGCAGCTTAGATTCCCCTGAGCAGGGGGACTCCTACAATGAGCAGTTCTTC	CASSLDSPEQGDSYNEQFF
.	TRBV6-4	.	TRBJ1-2	TGTGCCAGCAGTGACTCGATGGACAGTTTGTATGGCTACACCTTC	CASSDSMDSLYGYTF
.	TRBV5-8	.	TRBJ1-4	TGTGCCAGCAGCTTTAACCGGGACACTACTAATGAAAAACTGTTTTTT	CASSFNRDTTNEKLFF
.	TRBV30	.	TRBJ1-4	TGTGCCTGGACCCCGACAGAGCTTAATGAAAAACTGTTTTTT	CAWTPTELNEKLFF
.	TRBV7-9	many	TRBJ2-1	TGTGCCAGCAGCTTGAGGGGGTATGAGCAGTTCTTC	CASSLRGYEQFF
.	TRBV28	.	TRBJ2-7	TGTGCCAGCAGTTTGGGCAGGTTATACGAGCAGTACTTC	CASSLGRLYEQYF
.	TRBV5-6	.	TRBJ2-7	TGTGCCAGCAGCTTTAAATTTTCCCTCAGGAGGTACGAGCAGTACTTC	CASSFKFSLRRYEQYF
TRBD1	TRBV7-6	.	TRBJ1-2	TGTGCCAGCAGCGTCGACGCTTCCGGACAGGGGGCTCCTGGCGGCTACACCTTC	CASSVDASGQGAPGGYTF
.	TRBV19	.	TRBJ2-5	TGTGCCAGTAGTATCGACTTTCAAGAGACCCAGTACTTC	CASSIDFQETQYF